One sample yielded the 25 T cell receptor beta chains listed below, sequenced in a study of OX40 agonist ivuxolimab in advanced cancers. Produced via immunoSEQ multiplex PCR; TCRdb's table is partial and in-frame only. Here the sample spans around 38,000 clones, about nine tenths being singletons. Here the sequenced sample was CD4+ or CD8+ T cells sorted from blood, taken in a trial of the OX40 agonist ivuxolimab. Receptors originate from an adult with an advanced solid tumor such as melanoma, head and neck, liver or kidney cancer.

The chain combines TRBV9 with TRBJ2-1, with D hard to call. The V gene's germline CDR1 is SGDLS and CDR2 YYNGEE. The CDR3 is 11 amino acids. V was pared by 7 bases and J by 1 base, with 3 bases between. CDR3 bases: TGTGCCAGCGGATCCTACAATGAGCAGTTCTTC. Its translation: CASGSYNEQFF.

This clone was counted only a few times. The chain employs TRBV7-6 and TRBJ2-1; 10 bases align to TRBD2. The J segment lost 4 bases and the V segment lost 1 base, leaving 4 bases of the junction unmatched. This CDR3 spans 16 amino acids. Germline CDR1 and CDR2: SGHVS and FNYEAQ. CDR3 nucleotides: TGTGCCAGCAGCTTAGGTGGGACTAGCGTTTACAATGAGCAGTTCTTC. Encoded protein: CASSLGGTSVYNEQFF.

The rearrangement links TRBV6-1 to TRBJ1-2; TRBD1 is a possible D gene (5 bases). Deletions cut 1 base from V and 4 bases from J, with 10 bases between. Germline V gene data show CDR1 as MNHNS and CDR2 as SASEGT. This CDR3 is 14 amino acids long. CDR3: CASSEGGSGYGYTF. CDR3 bases: TGTGCCAGCAGTGAAGGGGGCAGTGGCTATGGCTACACCTTC.

This chain joins TRBV6-6 and TRBJ1-2; perhaps TRBD1 as D (6 bases). This CDR3 is built from 13 residues. Looked up from germline, CDR1 is MNHNY and CDR2 is SVGAGI (reference sequence). Trimming cost V 9 bases and J 5 bases, with 16 bases left between them. In nucleotides, the CDR3 is TGTGCCAGTGGTGCCCAGGGGCCTTATGGCTACACCTTC. It yields the protein CASGAQGPYGYTF.

Comments on this clone: This sample also contains other DNA sequences that code for the same CDR3. V is TRBV11-2 and J is TRBJ2-1, with 13 bases fitting TRBD2. Germline V gene data show CDR1 as SGHAT and CDR2 as FQNNGV. Losses at the gene ends were 0 bases for V and 4 bases for J; bases not matched to a gene: 3. The CDR3 totals 17 residues. CDR3 sequence: CASSLDLGLAGYNEQFF. The CDR3 DNA follows: TGTGCCAGCAGCTTAGATCTGGGACTAGCGGGGTACAATGAGCAGTTCTTC.

Judged by abundance, this clone is medium-sized (0.01 to 0.1%). This sample includes further DNA sequences coding for the same CDR3. V is TRBV6-5 and J is TRBJ2-1; 9 bases fit TRBD2. This CDR3 comprises 15 residues. The V and J ends lost 0 bases and 3 bases, in that order; junction bases with no gene match: 0. Germline V CDR1 and CDR2: MNHEY, SVGAGI. The CDR3 region is CASSYSSGSYNEQFF. The CDR3, as DNA: TGTGCCAGCAGTTACTCTAGCGGGAGCTACAATGAGCAGTTCTTC.

This chain connects TRBV6-5 to TRBJ2-1, with D maybe TRBD1 (7 bases). The CDR3 sequence is 12 residues long. V was pared by 5 bases and J by 10 bases, with 12 bases between. Per germline, CDR1 MNHEY and CDR2 SVGAGI. The CDR3 spells CASSASGGEQFF. The CDR3 DNA reads as TGTGCCAGCAGTGCCTCAGGGGGGGAGCAGTTCTTC.

This chain links TRBV4-3 with TRBJ1-1, with a weak D call TRBD1 (6 bases). Trimming removed 6 bases from V and 5 bases from J, with 22 bases in between. The CDR3 consists of 16 residues. Germline V lookup: CDR1 LGHNA, CDR2 YSLEER. The CDR3 region is CASSPTVGTPWTEAFF. The DNA of the CDR3 is TGCGCCAGCAGTCCTACCGTAGGGACACCCTGGACTGAAGCTTTCTTT.

V and J are TRBV5-1 and TRBJ1-1; possible D gene TRBD1, 6 bases. Germline V CDR1 and CDR2: SGHRS, YFSETQ. Trimming cost V 1 base and J 5 bases, with 9 bases left between them. The CDR3 loop spans 13 amino acids. In DNA, the CDR3 is TGCGCCAGCAGCTTGATAGGGGGGACTGAAGCTTTCTTT. This gives the protein CASSLIGGTEAFF.

V and J are TRBV28 and TRBJ2-3; a weak D match, TRBD2 (5 bases). Germline V gene sequence: CDR1 MDHEN, CDR2 SYDVKM. The V end was cut by 8 bases, the J end by 5 bases, with 17 bases between. The CDR3 sequence is 14 residues long. This CDR3 is CASQNGNLRDTQYF. In DNA, the CDR3 is TGTGCCAGCCAAAACGGGAACTTGAGAGATACGCAGTATTTT.

The chain links TRBV27 to TRBJ2-6; D not resolved. Between the trimmed V and J ends, which lost 2 bases and 2 bases, there was a span of 7 bases. Germline assignment: CDR1 MNHEY and CDR2 SMNVEV (reference sequence). The CDR3 runs to 15 residues. The CDR3 reads CASSLGFTGANVLTF. In DNA form, the CDR3 reads TGTGCCAGCAGTTTAGGGTTTACTGGGGCCAACGTCCTGACTTTC.

CDR3 in DNA: TGCGCCAGCAGCCAAGATCTGGGGGGGTCATACAATGAGCAGTTCTTC. It yields the protein CASSQDLGGSYNEQFF. The V and J genes are TRBV4-3 and TRBJ2-1; 7 bases fit TRBD2. In germline, CDR1 is LGHNA, CDR2 YSLEER. V trimming: 0 bases; J trimming: 4 bases; junction bases outside the gene matches: 6. The CDR3 contains 16 residues.

Details on this clone: Within the sample, other DNA sequences also encode this same CDR3. J is TRBJ2-1 and V is TRBV9; D perhaps matches TRBD2 (6 bases). V lost 3 bases and J 8 bases, leaving 15 bases between the germline ends. In germline, CDR1 is SGDLS, CDR2 YYNGEE. This CDR3 is built from 14 residues. The CDR3 region is CASSESGLGDEQFF. For the CDR3, the DNA is TGTGCCAGCAGCGAAAGCGGGCTCGGGGATGAGCAGTTCTTC.

V is TRBV7-9 and J is TRBJ2-1; 12 positions agree with TRBD2. With V trimmed by 3 bases and J by 5 bases, 5 bases remained unmatched. Germline V gene data show CDR1 as SEHNR and CDR2 as FQNEAQ (reference sequence). The CDR3 sequence is 16 residues long. DNA for the CDR3: TGTGCCAGCAGCTTGGGTCTAGCGGGAGGGAACAATGAGCAGTTCTTC. As protein: CASSLGLAGGNNEQFF.

This chain uses TRBV4-1 with TRBJ2-1; D is unclear. Germline V gene data show CDR1 as MGHRA and CDR2 as YSYEKL. The CDR3 covers 12 residues. V shed 0 bases and J shed 13 bases, with 10 bases lying between them. CDR3 sequence (DNA): TGCGCCAGCAGCCAAGACTCGGCCGCTCAGTTCTTC. Amino acid sequence: CASSQDSAAQFF.

The V call is TRBV4-2, the J call TRBJ2-1; 8 nucleotides agree with TRBD1. The CDR3 contains 16 residues. Germline trimming cut 3 bases from V and 3 bases from J; bases unmatched to any gene: 7. Germline CDR1 reads LGHNA; CDR2 reads YNFKEQ. This CDR3 is CASSHHQGAGYNEQFF. The CDR3 coding sequence is TGTGCCAGCAGCCATCATCAGGGGGCAGGCTACAATGAGCAGTTCTTC.

The gene calls are TRBV21-1 and TRBJ1-5. TRBV21-1 is recorded as a pseudogene. The length of the CDR3 is 17 residues. In DNA, the CDR3 is TGTGCCACCCCCCCGGCGGACGAGCTTCGCCGCAATCAGCCCCAGCATTTT. It encodes CATPPADELRRNQPQHF.

This clone appeared a single time. The chain carries TRBV6-5 and TRBJ2-1, with D possibly being TRBD1 (5 bases). The germline CDR1 and CDR2 sequences are MNHEY and SVGAGI. The CDR3 covers 13 residues. V was cut by 3 bases and J by 5 bases, with 8 bases left in between. CDR3 bases: TGTGCCAGCAGTTATAAACAGGACAATGAGCAGTTCTTC. It codes for CASSYKQDNEQFF.

The genes are TRBV9 and TRBJ1-4; D might be TRBD1 (5 bases). The CDR3 sequence is 15 residues long. Germline CDR1 and CDR2: SGDLS and YYNGEE. The germline V and J ends were trimmed by 2 bases and 0 bases, with 8 bases remaining between them. This CDR3 is CASSVTGSTNEKLFF. DNA of the CDR3: TGTGCCAGCAGCGTTACAGGATCAACTAATGAAAAACTGTTTTTT.

The chain's CDR3 is CASSEPGTVYGYTF. The DNA of the CDR3 is TGTGCCAGCAGTGAACCCGGGACAGTCTATGGCTACACCTTC. This chain connects TRBV6-1 to TRBJ1-2, with 7 bases fitting TRBD1. Germline CDR1 reads MNHNS; CDR2 reads SASEGT. The CDR3 loop spans 14 amino acids. J was trimmed by 4 bases and V by 2 bases; bases with no gene match: 4.

The V and J genes are TRBV30 and TRBJ1-2; possibly TRBD1 for D (5 bases). Germline-derived CDR1 and CDR2 are GTSNPN and SVGIG (reference sequence). Between the trimmed V and J ends, which lost 3 bases and 4 bases, there was a span of 9 bases. This CDR3 is built from 12 residues. The CDR3 nucleotides read TGTGCCTGGAGCGGGGACGTCTATGGCTACACCTTC. It is translated as CAWSGDVYGYTF.

This clone has a handful of counts. This chain links TRBV5-4 with TRBJ1-1; TRBD1 agrees at 7 bases. J lost 2 bases, V lost 2 bases, and 6 bases had no gene match. The germline gives CDR1 SGHNT, CDR2 YYREEE (reference sequence). The CDR3 consists of 15 residues. The CDR3 coding sequence is TGTGCCAGCAGCTTTGGGCCAGGGGGAAACACTGAAGCTTTCTTT. It yields the protein CASSFGPGGNTEAFF. Using reference TRBV5-4 and TRBJ1-1 for the parts outside the CDR3, the full variable domain is ETGVTQSPTHLIKTRGQQVTLRCSSQSGHNTVSWYQQALGQGPQFIFQYYREEENGRGNFPPRFSGLQFPNYSSELNVNALELDDSALYLCASSFGPGGNTEAFFGQGTRLTVV.

The gene calls are TRBV4-1 and TRBJ2-4; D may match TRBD1 or TRBD2 (5 bases each). V was cut by 1 base and J by 9 bases, with 10 bases left in between. The CDR3 runs to 13 residues. Per the germline V gene, CDR1 is MGHRA and CDR2 is YSYEKL. CDR3: CASSQGTGGIQYF. Written as DNA, the CDR3 is TGCGCCAGCAGCCAAGGAACAGGAGGCATTCAGTACTTC.

The rearrangement links TRBV27 to TRBJ1-5; 7 bases fit TRBD1. The CDR3 has 14 amino acids. The V gene end was trimmed by 3 bases and the J gene end by 4 bases; junction bases not matched to a gene: 3. Germline V gives CDR1 MNHEY, CDR2 SMNVEV (reference sequence). CDR3 DNA sequence: TGTGCCAGCAGTTTGGGACAGACTAATCAGCCCCAGCATTTT. Amino acid sequence: CASSLGQTNQPQHF.

The V call is TRBV5-6, the J call TRBJ2-2, with a possible D match to TRBD2 (5 bases). V was pared by 6 bases and J by 1 base, with 19 bases between. CDR3 length: 17 amino acids. In germline, CDR1 is SGHDT, CDR2 YYEEEE. Here the CDR3 reads CASMLGERLENTGELFF. The DNA of the CDR3 is TGTGCCAGCATGCTTGGGGAGAGACTTGAGAACACCGGGGAGCTGTTTTTT.